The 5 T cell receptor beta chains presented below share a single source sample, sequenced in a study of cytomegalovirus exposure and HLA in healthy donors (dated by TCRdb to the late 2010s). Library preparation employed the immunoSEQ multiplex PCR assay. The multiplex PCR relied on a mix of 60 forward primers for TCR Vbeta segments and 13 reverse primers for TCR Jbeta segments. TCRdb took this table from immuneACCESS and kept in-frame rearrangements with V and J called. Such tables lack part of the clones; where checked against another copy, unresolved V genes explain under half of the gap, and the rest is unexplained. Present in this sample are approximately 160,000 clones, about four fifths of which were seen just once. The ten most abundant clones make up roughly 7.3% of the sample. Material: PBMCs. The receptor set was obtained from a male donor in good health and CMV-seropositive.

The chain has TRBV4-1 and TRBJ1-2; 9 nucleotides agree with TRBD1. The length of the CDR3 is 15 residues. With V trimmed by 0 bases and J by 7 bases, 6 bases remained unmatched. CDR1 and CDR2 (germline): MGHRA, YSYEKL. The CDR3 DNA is TGCGCCAGCAGCCAAGAGAGGGGACAGGGTGGTGGCTACACCTTC. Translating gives CASSQERGQGGGYTF.

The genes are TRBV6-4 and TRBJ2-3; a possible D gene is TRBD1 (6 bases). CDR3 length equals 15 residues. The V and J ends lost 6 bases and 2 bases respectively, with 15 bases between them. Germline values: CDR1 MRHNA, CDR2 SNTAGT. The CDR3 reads CASSLGAGLTDTQYF. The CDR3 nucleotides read TGTGCCAGCAGCCTGGGGGCAGGACTCACAGATACGCAGTATTTT.

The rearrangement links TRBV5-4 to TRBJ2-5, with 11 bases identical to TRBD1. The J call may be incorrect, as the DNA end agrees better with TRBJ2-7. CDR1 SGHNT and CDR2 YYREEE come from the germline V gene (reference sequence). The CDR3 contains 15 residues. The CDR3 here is CASSLGTGGPYEQYF. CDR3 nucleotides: TGTGCCAGCAGCTTGGGGACAGGGGGCCCTTACGAGCAGTACTTC.

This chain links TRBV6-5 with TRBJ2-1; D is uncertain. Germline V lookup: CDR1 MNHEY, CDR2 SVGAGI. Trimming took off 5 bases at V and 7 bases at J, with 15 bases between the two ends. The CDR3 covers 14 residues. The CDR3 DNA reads TGTGCCAGCAGTCTCGAAGCAGGTTGGAATGAGCAGTTCTTC. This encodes CASSLEAGWNEQFF.

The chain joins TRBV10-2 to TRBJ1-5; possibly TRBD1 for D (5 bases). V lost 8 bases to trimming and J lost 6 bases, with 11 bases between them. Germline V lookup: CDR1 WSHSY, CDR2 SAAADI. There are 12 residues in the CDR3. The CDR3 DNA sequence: TGCGCCAGCTTCTGGGGGGGTCAGCCCCAGCATTTT. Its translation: CASFWGGQPQHF.